This is a list of T cell receptor beta chains from one sample in a study of technical replicates of blood from a few donors. Produced via immunoSEQ multiplex PCR; TCRdb's table is partial and in-frame only. The table lists more than 80,000 clones, around 95% of them singletons. The sequencing sample was made of T cells isolated from PBMCs. Receptor source: a human donor in good health. CDR3s include the opening cysteine and the closing phenylalanine or tryptophan. A D gene is named only where the DNA matches it firmly. Clone size is shown for a subset of rows, as once, few, many or a class of expanded clone.

d_call,j_call,v_call,clone_size,cdr3_nt,cdr3_aa
TRBD1,TRBJ2-4,TRBV5-6,.,TGTGCCAGCAGCCAAAATTCACTCAGGGGGCTGTGGGGCATTCAGTACTTC,CASSQNSLRGLWGIQYF
TRBD2,TRBJ2-7,TRBV18,.,TGTGCCAGCTCTCTCAGCGGGAGGGCCCACGAGCAGTACTTC,CASSLSGRAHEQYF
TRBD2,TRBJ2-7,TRBV9,.,TGTGCCAGCAGCGTAGGTGCTAGCGGGGGCTCCTACGAGCAGTACTTC,CASSVGASGGSYEQYF
TRBD1,TRBJ1-1,TRBV11-2,few,TGTGCCAGCAGCCTCTCTCAGGGGGTAACTGAAGCTTTCTTT,CASSLSQGVTEAFF
TRBD2,TRBJ2-7,TRBV11-2,once,TGTGCCAGCAGCTTACTAGCGGGAATCAACGAGCAGTACTTC,CASSLLAGINEQYF
.,TRBJ1-1,TRBV7-6,.,TGTGCCAGTAGCGAGGGTCCGGGGACTGAAGCTTTCTTT,CASSEGPGTEAFF
TRBD1,TRBJ1-2,TRBV6-5,.,TGTGCCAGCAGTACCAGACAGGGGAGGGTCTATGGCTACACCTTC,CASSTRQGRVYGYTF
.,TRBJ2-1,TRBV6-5,.,TGTGCCAGCAGTTACGCGGACAAGCACAATGAGCAGTTCTTC,CASSYADKHNEQFF
TRBD1,TRBJ1-1,TRBV5-1,few,TGCGCCAGCAGCTCCGGGACAGGGAACACTGAAGCTTTCTTT,CASSSGTGNTEAFF
.,TRBJ2-7,TRBV21-1,.,TGTGCCAGAACAGGGAAAGTGCAGTACTTC,CARTGKVQYF
TRBD2,TRBJ2-2,TRBV7-9,.,TGTGCCAGCAGCCACCAGCGGGAGGCTCCCGGGGAGCTGTTTTTT,CASSHQREAPGELFF
.,TRBJ2-1,TRBV19,.,TGTGCCAGTACCCCAGGTGGGAGCAGAAAGAACAATGAGCAGTTCTTC,CASTPGGSRKNNEQFF
.,TRBJ2-5,TRBV18,.,TGTGCCAGCTCACCTGGGAGCCAAGAGACCCAGTACTTC,CASSPGSQETQYF
TRBD1,TRBJ1-2,TRBV4-1,once,TGCGCCAGCAGCCACCGGGACAGTAACTATGGCTACACCTTC,CASSHRDSNYGYTF
TRBD1,TRBJ2-7,TRBV27,.,TGTGCCAGCAGAGGGACAGGGGAATACGAGCAGTACTTC,CASRGTGEYEQYF
.,TRBJ1-6,TRBV4-1,.,TGCGCCAGCAGCCAAGACGTCCCGGGGTCGGGAGACCAGGTTAATTCACCCCTCCACTTT,CASSQDVPGSGDQVNSPLHF
TRBD1,TRBJ1-2,TRBV6-4,.,TGTGCCAGCAGTGAAGGCGTCGAAGGACAGGGGGTCTATGGCTACACCTTC,CASSEGVEGQGVYGYTF